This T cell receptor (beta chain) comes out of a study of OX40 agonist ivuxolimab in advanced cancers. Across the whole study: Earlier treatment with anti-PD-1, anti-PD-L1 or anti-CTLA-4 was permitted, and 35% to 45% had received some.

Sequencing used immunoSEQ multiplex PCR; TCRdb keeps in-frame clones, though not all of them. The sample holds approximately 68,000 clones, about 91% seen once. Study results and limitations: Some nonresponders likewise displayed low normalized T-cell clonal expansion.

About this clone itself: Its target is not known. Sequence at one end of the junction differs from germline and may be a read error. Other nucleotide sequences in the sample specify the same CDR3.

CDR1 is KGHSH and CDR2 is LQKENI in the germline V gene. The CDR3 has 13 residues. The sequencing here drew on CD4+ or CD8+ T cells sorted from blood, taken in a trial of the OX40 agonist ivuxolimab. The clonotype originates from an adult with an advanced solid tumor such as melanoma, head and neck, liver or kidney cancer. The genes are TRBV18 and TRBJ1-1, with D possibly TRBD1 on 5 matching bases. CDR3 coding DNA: TGCGCCACCAGTTCAGGGTCCGGCACTGAAGCTTTCTTT. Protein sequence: CATSSGSGTEAFF.